This TCR beta chain appears in the sequencing data of a study of regulatory T cells in long-lasting Graves disease. Study results and limitations: Persistent Graves' patients showed a TCR diversity that was lower than that of newly diagnosed ones. Whereas new patients shared 966 public clonotypes, persistent patients shared more, at about 2,700. The study found TRBV28, TRBJ1-2 and TRBJ2-5 favored in persistent disease.

This CDR3 comprises 20 residues. The ends lost 4 bases at V and 2 bases at J; junction bases unmatched: 17. Germline V gene sequence: CDR1 SEHNR, CDR2 FQNEAQ (reference sequence). Documented time point: newly diagnosed GD, antithyroid drugs for less than 3 months. RNA extracted from PBMCs served as the sequencing template. American Thyroid Association guidelines were used to diagnose Graves' disease. A word on this clonotype: Its antigen is as yet unknown.

Combining iRepertoire HTBI primers with Arm-PCR of CDR3 regions, the authors built TCR beta libraries. Each CDR3 protein gets one entry after TCRdb re-called the multiplex PCR reads with MiXCR. Altogether over 300,000 distinct CDR3 sequences are present, 15% to 17% being singletons, with the ten largest covering about 20%. The sequencing used peripheral blood mononuclear cells (PBMCs), collected at new diagnosis, from a patient treated with antithyroid drugs. The TCR comes from a female donor with Graves disease. V usage is TRBV7-9 and J usage is TRBJ2-1, with TRBD2 matching over 10 bases. In nucleotides, the CDR3 is TGTGCCAGCAGCTCCCTGACTAGCGGGCGCACGCCCACAACCTACAATGAGCAGTTCTTC. Its translation: CASSSLTSGRTPTTYNEQFF.